The 25 T cell receptor beta chains below come from one sample, sequenced in a study of PD-L1 blockade in urothelial cancer. Assay used: immunoSEQ multiplex PCR; TCRdb lists only in-frame clones, some missing. The sample includes more than 45,000 clones, around 79% of them seen just once. Time point: pretreatment peripheral blood. Sequenced material: PBMCs, taken around atezolizumab (anti-PD-L1) treatment. All receptors derive from a man in his 70s with urothelial cancer.

This sequence joins TRBV7-2 and TRBJ1-2, with D hard to call. The CDR3 consists of 13 residues. Trimming cost V 2 bases and J 4 bases, with 8 bases left between them. Per the germline V gene, CDR1 is SGHTA and CDR2 is FQGNSA. CDR3: CASSLYRTYGYTF. The CDR3 nucleotides are TGTGCCAGCAGCTTATATAGAACCTATGGCTACACCTTC.

This chain joins TRBV5-6 and TRBJ2-7; maybe TRBD1 (5 bases). The CDR3 has 13 amino acids. Germline CDR1 and CDR2: SGHDT and YYEEEE. The germline V and J ends were trimmed by 0 bases and 2 bases, with 6 bases remaining between them. In DNA form, the CDR3 reads TGTGCCAGCAGCTTGGGCAGGGCCTACGAGCAGTACTTC. It translates to CASSLGRAYEQYF.

This clone came up a few times. V usage is TRBV7-2 and J usage is TRBJ2-7; no reliable D call. CDR1 is SGHTA, CDR2 FQGNSA, per germline. CDR3 size: 11 residues. The germline V and J ends were trimmed by 4 bases and 3 bases, with 4 bases remaining between them. The CDR3 region is CASSSYYEQYF. The CDR3 nucleotides read TGTGCCAGCAGCTCCTACTACGAGCAGTACTTC.

The rearrangement joins TRBV11-2 to TRBJ2-1; D is uncertain. The V gene lost 2 bases and the J gene lost 7 bases, with 6 bases spanning the gap. In germline, CDR1 is SGHAT, CDR2 FQNNGV. The CDR3 totals 12 residues. DNA for the CDR3: TGTGCCAGCAGCTTAAATCGGAATGAGCAGTTCTTC. Its protein product is CASSLNRNEQFF.

The genes are TRBV19 and TRBJ2-1; D call uncertain. Trimming pared 5 bases from V and 6 bases from J, leaving 23 bases between. The CDR3 is 17 residues long. Germline CDR1 is LNHDA and CDR2 is SQIVND (reference sequence). CDR3 protein: CASSEPPGLPFLNEQFF. CDR3 nucleotide sequence: TGTGCCAGTAGTGAACCGCCGGGTCTCCCTTTTCTCAATGAGCAGTTCTTC.

The chain carries TRBV7-3 and TRBJ2-2; 12 bases fit TRBD2. V was clipped by 5 bases and J by 8 bases; unmatched bases: 3. In germline, CDR1 is SGHTA, CDR2 FQGTGA. The CDR3 has 14 amino acids. CDR3 residues: CASSRTSGVGELFF. CDR3 bases: TGTGCCAGCAGCCGGACTAGCGGGGTGGGGGAGCTGTTTTTT. Supplemented by reference TRBV7-3 and TRBJ2-2, the full variable domain reads GAGVSQTPSNKVTEKGKYVELRCDPISGHTALYWYRQSLGQGPEFLIYFQGTGAADDSGLPNDRFFAVRPEGSVSTLKIQRTERGDSAVYLCASSRTSGVGELFFGEGSRLTVL.

The V gene is TRBV7-2, the J gene TRBJ1-5, with 10 bases aligning to TRBD1. CDR1 and CDR2 from the germline V gene are SGHTA and FQGNSA. The junction had 1 base not matched to a gene; V was cut back by 3 bases and J by 2 bases. The CDR3 consists of 15 residues. This chain's CDR3 is CASSFGQGGNQPQHF. The CDR3 DNA follows: TGTGCCAGCAGCTTCGGACAGGGGGGCAATCAGCCCCAGCATTTT. The complete variable domain, with remaining parts taken from reference TRBV7-2 and TRBJ1-5, reads GAGVSQSPSNKVTEKGKDVELRCDPISGHTALYWYRQSLGQGLEFLIYFQGNSAPDKSGLPSDRFSAERTGGSVSTLTIQRTQQEDSAVYLCASSFGQGGNQPQHFGDGTRLSIL.

This clone was counted a few times. V gene TRBV18 combines with J gene TRBJ1-1; TRBD1 matches 8 bases. Germline V gene data show CDR1 as KGHSH and CDR2 as LQKENI. Trimming took 2 bases from V and 4 from J; bases not matched to a gene: 3. The CDR3 consists of 14 residues. The CDR3 region has the DNA TGTGCCAGCTCACCAGGCAGGGGGCCCACTGAAGCTTTCTTT. Translation: CASSPGRGPTEAFF. Complete variable domain (other parts from reference TRBV18 and TRBJ1-1): NAGVMQNPRHLVRRRGQEARLRCSPMKGHSHVYWYRQLPEEGLKFMVYLQKENIIDESGMPKERFSAEFPKEGPSILRIQQVVRGDSAAYFCASSPGRGPTEAFFGQGTRLTVV.

The chain uses TRBV5-1 and TRBJ2-2, with 7 nucleotides matching TRBD1. Trimming took 6 bases from V and 0 from J; bases not matched to a gene: 8. The CDR3 is 16 amino acids. Per germline, CDR1 SGHRS and CDR2 YFSETQ. DNA for the CDR3: TGCGCCAGCACTGAAACCGGGACAGCGAACACCGGGGAGCTGTTTTTT. It yields the protein CASTETGTANTGELFF.

V gene TRBV7-9 combines with J gene TRBJ1-4; no clear D gene. The CDR3 consists of 13 residues. Germline CDR1 SEHNR, CDR2 FQNEAQ (reference sequence). V dropped 7 bases and J dropped 8 bases, with 14 bases sitting between them. As DNA, the CDR3 is TGTGCCAGCATTCAGGCTGCGGGGGAAAAACTGTTTTTT. Protein product: CASIQAAGEKLFF.

This clone occurred a few times. The chain recombines TRBV6-5 with TRBJ2-4; no clear D. V lost 2 bases to trimming and J lost 7 bases, with 3 bases between them. Germline V lookup: CDR1 MNHEY, CDR2 SVGAGI. The CDR3 contains 11 residues. CDR3 amino acids: CASSYLNIQYF. The CDR3 coding sequence is TGTGCCAGCAGTTACCTCAACATTCAGTACTTC.

The table lists this clone with a few counts. This chain links TRBV4-3 with TRBJ1-5, with no clear D. Trimming cost V 0 bases and J 6 bases, with 12 bases left between them. CDR1 is LGHNA, CDR2 YSLEER, per germline. The CDR3 loop spans 15 amino acids. CDR3 protein: CASSQERAGRQPQHF. In DNA, the CDR3 is TGCGCCAGCAGCCAAGAGAGGGCAGGACGTCAGCCCCAGCATTTT.

This clone is medium-sized. The rearrangement joins TRBV6-1 to TRBJ1-2; D not resolved. The ends were cut back, 1 base at V and 8 bases at J, with 8 bases in the middle. This CDR3 comprises 12 residues. Germline CDR1 MNHNS, CDR2 SASEGT. The CDR3, as DNA: TGTGCCAGCAGTGAAGGCGGCCTCGGCTACACCTTC. It yields the protein CASSEGGLGYTF.

This clone was observed a handful of times. The chain combines TRBV5-4 with TRBJ1-2, with a possible D match to TRBD1 (5 bases). The CDR3 covers 13 residues. CDR1 is SGHNT and CDR2 is YYREEE in the germline V gene (reference sequence). V was pared by 6 bases and J by 2 bases, with 11 bases between. As DNA, the CDR3 is TGTGCCAGCAAGCTGCAGGGAAACTATGGCTACACCTTC. It encodes CASKLQGNYGYTF.

The chain employs TRBV6-1 and TRBJ1-4; 7 nucleotides agree with TRBD1. Germline lookup yields CDR1 MNHNS and CDR2 SASEGT. V gave up 3 bases and J gave up 7 bases; unmatched junction bases: 11. The CDR3 sequence is 16 residues long. CDR3 sequence reads: CASSDLRNRGTEKLFF. As DNA, the CDR3 is TGTGCCAGCAGTGATCTAAGGAACAGGGGTACTGAAAAACTGTTTTTT.

The chain carries TRBV30 and TRBJ1-2; D possibly corresponds to TRBD1 (6 bases). Germline V gives CDR1 GTSNPN, CDR2 SVGIG (reference sequence). V gave up 4 bases and J gave up 3 bases, with 15 bases separating them. The CDR3 covers 14 residues. The CDR3 reads CAWTFGKGDYGYTF. The CDR3 DNA follows: TGTGCCTGGACCTTCGGGAAGGGGGACTATGGCTACACCTTC.

The CDR3 nucleotides read TGCGCCAGCAGCCAAGAGCAACAGGGTGTTGGCTACACCTTC. The encoded protein is CASSQEQQGVGYTF. This chain links TRBV4-3 with TRBJ1-2, with D perhaps matching TRBD1 (6 bases). CDR1 and CDR2 (germline): LGHNA, YSLEER. The CDR3 totals 14 residues. V was pared by 0 bases and J by 7 bases, with 12 bases between.

This chain uses TRBV5-1 with TRBJ1-2; the match to TRBD1 covers 9 bases. Germline CDR1 reads SGHRS; CDR2 reads YFSETQ. V lost 1 base to trimming and J lost 4 bases; unmatched junction nucleotides: 2. The CDR3 loop spans 14 amino acids. The CDR3 DNA reads TGCGCCAGCAGCTTGACAGGGGGCCGCTATGGCTACACCTTC. It encodes CASSLTGGRYGYTF.

V usage is TRBV11-2 and J usage is TRBJ2-1; TRBD1 aligns across 10 bases. V shed 5 bases and J 0 bases; nucleotides not matched to a gene: 13. The CDR3 has 19 amino acids. In germline, CDR1 is SGHAT, CDR2 FQNNGV. The CDR3 loop is CASSRTGGIMGSSYNEQFF. CDR3 bases: TGTGCCAGCAGCCGGACAGGGGGTATCATGGGAAGCTCCTACAATGAGCAGTTCTTC.

This chain connects TRBV5-5 to TRBJ2-5; TRBD1 matches at 9 bases. Germline V CDR1 and CDR2: SGHKS, YYEKEE (reference sequence). CDR3 length: 15 residues. The ends lost 4 bases at V and 4 bases at J; junction bases unmatched: 8. CDR3 DNA sequence: TGTGCCAGCAGCGCAAAGGGACAGGGAGGAGAGACCCAGTACTTC. Translating it yields CASSAKGQGGETQYF. Full variable domain (rest looked up from reference TRBV5-5 and TRBJ2-5): DAGVTQSPTHLIKTRGQQVTLRCSPISGHKSVSWYQQVLGQGPQFIFQYYEKEERGRGNFPDRFSARQFPNYSSELNVNALLLGDSALYLCASSAKGQGGETQYFGPGTRLLVL.

The chain joins TRBV5-1 to TRBJ2-7, with 8 bases matching TRBD1. Germline loops: CDR1 SGHRS, CDR2 YFSETQ. V was pared by 0 bases and J by 4 bases, with 3 bases of the junction left unmatched. The CDR3 length is 14 residues. In nucleotides, the CDR3 is TGCGCCAGCAGCTTGGACAGGGGGGCTTACGAGCAGTACTTC. Translation: CASSLDRGAYEQYF.

This clone showed up just once. The V call is TRBV19, the J call TRBJ1-2, with 9 bases that match TRBD1. Germline-derived CDR1 and CDR2 are LNHDA and SQIVND (reference sequence). The CDR3 covers 14 residues. V was clipped by 7 bases and J by 5 bases; unmatched bases: 8. The CDR3 reads CASTIDRGNYGYTF. CDR3 DNA sequence: TGTGCCAGTACTATCGACAGGGGGAATTATGGCTACACCTTC.

CDR3 nucleotides: TGTGCCAGCAGTGGCAGGGTAGGCGGCTACACCTTC. The encoded protein is CASSGRVGGYTF. The J gene is TRBJ1-2, the V gene TRBV28; D is perhaps TRBD1 (5 bases). From germline, CDR1 is MDHEN and CDR2 SYDVKM. V lost 5 bases, J lost 8 bases, and 12 bases lay in between. The CDR3 consists of 12 residues.

This chain uses TRBV10-3 with TRBJ2-5; D is perhaps TRBD1 (5 bases). CDR3 length equals 15 residues. Germline CDR1 and CDR2: ENHRY and SYGVKD. Trimming left V 0 bases short and J 1 base short, with 9 bases between. CDR3 in DNA: TGTGCCATCAGTGAGTCCGTTACAGGCCAAGAGACCCAGTACTTC. It yields the protein CAISESVTGQETQYF.

The rearrangement links TRBV5-1 to TRBJ2-3; weak D call: TRBD2 (5 bases). This CDR3 comprises 15 residues. CDR1 is SGHRS and CDR2 is YFSETQ in the germline V gene. Deletions cut 6 bases from V and 0 bases from J, with 14 bases between. The CDR3 here is CASTPDGKSTDTQYF. CDR3 DNA sequence: TGCGCCAGCACCCCCGACGGGAAGAGCACAGATACGCAGTATTTT.